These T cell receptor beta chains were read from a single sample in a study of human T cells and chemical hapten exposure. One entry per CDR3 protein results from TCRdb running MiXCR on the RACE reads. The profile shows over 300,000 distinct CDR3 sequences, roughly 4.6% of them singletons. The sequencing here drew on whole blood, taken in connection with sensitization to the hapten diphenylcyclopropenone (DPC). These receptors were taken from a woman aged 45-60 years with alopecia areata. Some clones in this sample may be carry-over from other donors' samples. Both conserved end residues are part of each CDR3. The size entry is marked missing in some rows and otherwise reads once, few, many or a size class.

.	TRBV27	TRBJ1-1	CASSFIRELMNTEAFF
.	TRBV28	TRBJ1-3	CASSSGTGGGNTIYF
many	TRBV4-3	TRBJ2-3	CASSQDPGGPDTQYF
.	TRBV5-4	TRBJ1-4	CASSFTGEDEKLFF
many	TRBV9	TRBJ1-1	CASAAPKNMNTEAFF
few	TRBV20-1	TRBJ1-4	CSGPENEKLFF
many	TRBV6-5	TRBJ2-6	CASKGVKGANVLTF
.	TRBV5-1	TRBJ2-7	CASSRGTSGRFFEQYF
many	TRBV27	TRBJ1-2	CASSLSPGGDYGYTF
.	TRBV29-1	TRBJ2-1	CSVDREDEQFF
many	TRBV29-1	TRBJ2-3	CSVRLMGGPGTDTQYF
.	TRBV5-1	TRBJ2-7	CASSLVGLDEQYF
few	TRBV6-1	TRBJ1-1	CASFLGDEAFF
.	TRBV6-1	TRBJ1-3	CASSLDRPNSGNTIYF
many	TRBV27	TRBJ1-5	CASSLSGSQPQHF
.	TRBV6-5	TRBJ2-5	CASSGQGIATQYF
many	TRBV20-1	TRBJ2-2	CSAPNRGHTGELFF
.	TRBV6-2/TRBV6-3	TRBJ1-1	CASSPLTPQGGTEAFF
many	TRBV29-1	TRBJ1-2	CSGGEGYYGYTF
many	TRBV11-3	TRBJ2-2	CASSNHGLAGPPATGELFF
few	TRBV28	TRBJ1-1	CASSLSRGLNTEAFF
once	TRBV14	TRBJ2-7	CASSQAGTPFYEQYF
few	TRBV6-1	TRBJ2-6	CASSRRTGVSSGANVLTF
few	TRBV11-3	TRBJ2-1	CASSARRDRVIDEQFF
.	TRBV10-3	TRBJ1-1	CAISDLGLAFF
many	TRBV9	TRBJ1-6	CASSVAAGTNSPLHF
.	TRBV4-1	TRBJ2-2	CASSSLTSGRTGELFF
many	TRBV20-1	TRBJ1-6	CSASSPGGSPLHF
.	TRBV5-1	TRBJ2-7	CASSSGTGNHEQYF
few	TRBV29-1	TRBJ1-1	CSVEPPAGNTEAFF
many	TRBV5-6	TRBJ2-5	CASSLGERGPLQETQYF
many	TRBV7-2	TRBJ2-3	CASSFGPADTQYF
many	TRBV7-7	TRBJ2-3	CASSRAPSLGTGAKRKYF
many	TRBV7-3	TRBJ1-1	CASSRQGTETEAFF
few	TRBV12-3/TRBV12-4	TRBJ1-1	CASNFGGVNTEAFF
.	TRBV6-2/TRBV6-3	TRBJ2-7	CASRLRGITYEQYF
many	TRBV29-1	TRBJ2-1	CSVEDRGTEQFF
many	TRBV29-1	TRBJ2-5	CSVDGKGSETQYF
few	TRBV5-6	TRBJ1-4	CASSAYRGRENEKLFF
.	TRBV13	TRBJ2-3	CAGSEEREPDTQYF
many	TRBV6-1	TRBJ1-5	CASSSDGNNQPQHF
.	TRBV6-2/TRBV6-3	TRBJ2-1	CASSFDGGSYNEQFF